This record concerns one TCR beta chain sequence. The data originate from a study of cytomegalovirus exposure and HLA in healthy donors. TCRdb's copy holds only in-frame clones and misses some; the assay was immunoSEQ multiplex PCR. The data contain roughly 80,000 clones, roughly 93% of them singletons. The V end was cut by 1 base, the J end by 0 bases, with 17 bases between. Germline CDR1 is SGHDT and CDR2 is YYEEEE. The CDR3 is 18 amino acids. The specimen was PBMCs. J is TRBJ1-5 and V is TRBV5-6; TRBD1 is a possible D gene (5 bases). This receptor was identified in a man aged 18 to 29 in good health and CMV-seronegative. The CDR3 sequence: CASSLSPGQRNSNQPQHF. DNA of the CDR3: TGTGCCAGCAGCTTGAGCCCCGGACAAAGAAATAGCAATCAGCCCCAGCATTTT.